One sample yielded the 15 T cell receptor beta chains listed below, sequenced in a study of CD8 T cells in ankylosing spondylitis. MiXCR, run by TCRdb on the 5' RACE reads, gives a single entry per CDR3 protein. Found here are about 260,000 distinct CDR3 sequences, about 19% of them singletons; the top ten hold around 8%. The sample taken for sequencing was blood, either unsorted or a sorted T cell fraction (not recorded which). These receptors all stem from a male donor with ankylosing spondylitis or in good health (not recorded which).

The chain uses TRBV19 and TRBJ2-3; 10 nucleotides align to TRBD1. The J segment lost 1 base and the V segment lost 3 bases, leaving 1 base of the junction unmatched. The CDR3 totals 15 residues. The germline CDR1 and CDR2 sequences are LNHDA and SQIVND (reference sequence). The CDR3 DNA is TGTGCCAGTAGTATCGGGACAGGGGGCACAGATACGCAGTATTTT. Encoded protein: CASSIGTGGTDTQYF.

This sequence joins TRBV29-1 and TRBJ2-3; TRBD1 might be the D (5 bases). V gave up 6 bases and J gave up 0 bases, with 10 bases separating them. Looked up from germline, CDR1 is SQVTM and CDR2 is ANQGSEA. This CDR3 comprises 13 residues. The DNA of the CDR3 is TGCAGCGTCCTGGGGCCTAGCACAGATACGCAGTATTTT. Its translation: CSVLGPSTDTQYF.

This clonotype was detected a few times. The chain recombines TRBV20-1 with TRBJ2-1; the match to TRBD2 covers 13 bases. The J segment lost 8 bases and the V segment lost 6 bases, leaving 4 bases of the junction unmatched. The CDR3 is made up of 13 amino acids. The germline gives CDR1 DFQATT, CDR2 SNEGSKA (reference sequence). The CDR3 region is CSATTSGGHEQFF. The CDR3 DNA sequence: TGCAGTGCAACGACTAGCGGGGGGCATGAGCAGTTCTTC.

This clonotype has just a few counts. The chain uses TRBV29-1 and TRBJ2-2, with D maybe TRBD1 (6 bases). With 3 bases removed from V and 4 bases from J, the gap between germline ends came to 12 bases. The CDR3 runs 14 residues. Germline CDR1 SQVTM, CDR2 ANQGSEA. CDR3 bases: TGCAGCGTTGACGAGACAGGCGGCACCGGGGAGCTGTTTTTT. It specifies CSVDETGGTGELFF.

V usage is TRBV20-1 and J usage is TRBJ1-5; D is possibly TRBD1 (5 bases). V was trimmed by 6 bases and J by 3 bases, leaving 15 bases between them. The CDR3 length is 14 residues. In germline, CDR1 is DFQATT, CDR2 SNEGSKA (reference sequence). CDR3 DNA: TGCAGTGCCAGCCGAGGGGCTTTCAATCAGCCCCAGCATTTT. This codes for CSASRGAFNQPQHF.

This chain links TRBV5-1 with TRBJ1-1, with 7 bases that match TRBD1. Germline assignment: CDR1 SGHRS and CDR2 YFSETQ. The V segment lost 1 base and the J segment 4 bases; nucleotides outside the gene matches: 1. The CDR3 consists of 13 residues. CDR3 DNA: TGCGCCAGCAGCTTGACAGGGGCCACTGAAGCTTTCTTT. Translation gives CASSLTGATEAFF.

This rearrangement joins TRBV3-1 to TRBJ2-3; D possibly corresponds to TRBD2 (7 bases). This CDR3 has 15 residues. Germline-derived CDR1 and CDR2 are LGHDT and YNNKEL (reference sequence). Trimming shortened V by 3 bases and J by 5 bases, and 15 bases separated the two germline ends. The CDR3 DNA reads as TGTGCCAGCAGCCAGCCTCGGCGGGGGCGAGATACGCAGTATTTT. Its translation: CASSQPRRGRDTQYF.

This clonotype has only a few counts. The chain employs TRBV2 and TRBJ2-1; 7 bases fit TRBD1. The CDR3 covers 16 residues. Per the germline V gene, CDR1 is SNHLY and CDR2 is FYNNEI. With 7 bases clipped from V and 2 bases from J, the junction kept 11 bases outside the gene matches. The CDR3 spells CASTQKLGGAYNEQFF. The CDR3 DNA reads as TGTGCCAGCACCCAAAAGTTAGGGGGCGCCTACAATGAGCAGTTCTTC.

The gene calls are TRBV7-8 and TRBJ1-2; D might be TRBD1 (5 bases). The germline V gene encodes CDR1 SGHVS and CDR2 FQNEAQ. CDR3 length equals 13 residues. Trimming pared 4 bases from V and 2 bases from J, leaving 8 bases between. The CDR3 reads CASSSAGNYGYTF. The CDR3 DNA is TGTGCCAGCAGCTCTGCAGGGAACTATGGCTACACCTTC.

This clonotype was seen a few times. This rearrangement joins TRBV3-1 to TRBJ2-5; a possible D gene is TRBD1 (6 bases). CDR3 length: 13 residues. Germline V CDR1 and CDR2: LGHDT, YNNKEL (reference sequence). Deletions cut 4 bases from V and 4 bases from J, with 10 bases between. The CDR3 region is CASSPQGRETQYF. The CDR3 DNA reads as TGTGCCAGCAGCCCCCAGGGGAGAGAGACCCAGTACTTC.

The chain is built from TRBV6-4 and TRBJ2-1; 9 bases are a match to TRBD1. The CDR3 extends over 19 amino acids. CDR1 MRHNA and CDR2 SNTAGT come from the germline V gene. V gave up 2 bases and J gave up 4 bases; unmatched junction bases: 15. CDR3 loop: CASSDPDVQNRGQYNEQFF. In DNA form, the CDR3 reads TGTGCCAGCAGTGACCCCGACGTCCAAAACAGGGGGCAATACAATGAGCAGTTCTTC.

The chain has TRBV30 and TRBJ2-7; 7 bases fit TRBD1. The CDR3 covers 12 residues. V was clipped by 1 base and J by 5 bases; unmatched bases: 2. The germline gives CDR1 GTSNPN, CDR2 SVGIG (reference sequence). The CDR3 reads CAWSEQGNEQYV. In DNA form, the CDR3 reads TGTGCCTGGAGTGAACAGGGGAACGAGCAGTACGTC.

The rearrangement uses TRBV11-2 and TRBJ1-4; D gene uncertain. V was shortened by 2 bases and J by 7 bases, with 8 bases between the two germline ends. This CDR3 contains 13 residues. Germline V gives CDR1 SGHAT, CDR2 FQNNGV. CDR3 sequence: CASSLPMGEKLFF. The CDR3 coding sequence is TGTGCCAGCAGCTTACCGATGGGTGAAAAACTGTTTTTT.

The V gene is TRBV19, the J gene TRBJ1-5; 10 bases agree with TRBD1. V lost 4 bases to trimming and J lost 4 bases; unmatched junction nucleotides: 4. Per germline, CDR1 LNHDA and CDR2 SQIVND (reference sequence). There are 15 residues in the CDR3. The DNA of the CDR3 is TGTGCCAGTAGTACCTGGACAGGGGGGAATCAGCCCCAGCATTTT. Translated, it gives CASSTWTGGNQPQHF.

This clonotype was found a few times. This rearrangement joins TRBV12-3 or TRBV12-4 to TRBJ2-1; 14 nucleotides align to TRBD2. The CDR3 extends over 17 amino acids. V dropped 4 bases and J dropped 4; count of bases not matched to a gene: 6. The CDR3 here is CASSSGTSGGLYNEQFF. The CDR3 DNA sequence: TGTGCCAGCAGTTCCGGGACTAGCGGGGGTTTATACAATGAGCAGTTCTTC.